This T cell receptor beta chain was profiled in a study of blood T cell repertoires in COVID-19. Data came from immunoSEQ multiplex PCR; TCRdb stores just in-frame clones and leaves some out. Of 250,000 or so clones listed, about nine tenths were seen once; the top ten hold over 0.75%. Self-reported history from a screening survey and questionnaire set each donor's cohort. Germline assignment: CDR1 SGHDT and CDR2 YYEEEE. Deletions cut 0 bases from V and 0 bases from J, with 15 bases between. The CDR3 is made up of 17 amino acids. Material for sequencing was PBMCs or T cells enriched from blood (not recorded which). The chain combines TRBV5-6 with TRBJ2-5, with D hard to call. This receptor was taken from a man aged 45-60 years who had been exposed to COVID-19. The CDR3 nucleotides read TGTGCCAGCAGCTTGGTGGTGAGAACTTGGTACCAAGAGACCCAGTACTTC. It specifies CASSLVVRTWYQETQYF.